The 30 T cell receptor beta chains given below trace back to one sample, sequenced in a study of blood T cell repertoires in COVID-19. Sequencing was performed with immunoSEQ multiplex PCR; in TCRdb, only in-frame clones are kept and a portion is missing. Of some 180,000 clones detected, roughly 77% appear once; the ten largest clones hold around 6%. Sequencing input: peripheral blood. The receptor set was obtained from a woman in her forties with COVID-19, enrolled during active disease.

This clone was counted only a few times. The rearrangement joins TRBV5-5 to TRBJ1-5; D unresolved. Trimming left V 3 bases short and J 2 bases short, with 15 bases between. The CDR3 is made up of 16 amino acids. CDR1 is SGHKS, CDR2 YYEKEE, per germline (reference sequence). CDR3 sequence (DNA): TGTGCCAGCAGCTCATTCTATTCGATGGGCAATCAGCCCCAGCATTTT. This encodes CASSSFYSMGNQPQHF.

The chain couples TRBV7-2 to TRBJ2-7; 8 bases agree with TRBD2. V lost 4 bases, J lost 6 bases, and 11 bases stayed unmatched. This CDR3 is 15 amino acids long. Germline lookup yields CDR1 SGHTA and CDR2 FQGNSA. CDR3 nucleotide sequence: TGTGCCAGCAGCTACCAGCGGGAGTTGGGGCTCGAGCAGTACTTC. It specifies CASSYQRELGLEQYF.

The chain employs TRBV5-1 and TRBJ1-3; tentatively, D is TRBD1 (6 bases). From germline, CDR1 is SGHRS and CDR2 YFSETQ. The V end was cut by 0 bases, the J end by 6 bases, with 13 bases between. This CDR3 contains 15 residues. In nucleotides, the CDR3 is TGCGCCAGCAGCTTGGGGCCAGGGGAGTCAAACACCATATATTTT. Translated, it gives CASSLGPGESNTIYF.

The V gene is TRBV5-1, the J gene TRBJ1-1, with a possible D match to TRBD1 (5 bases). This CDR3 has 14 residues. The germline V gene encodes CDR1 SGHRS and CDR2 YFSETQ. V dropped 4 bases and J dropped 4 bases, with 14 bases sitting between them. The CDR3 region is CASSETAWGTEAFF. The CDR3, as DNA: TGCGCCAGCAGCGAGACAGCTTGGGGCACTGAAGCTTTCTTT.

Turning to this clone: The sample holds other DNA sequences that translate to the same CDR3. The V gene is TRBV30, the J gene TRBJ2-3; D perhaps matches TRBD2 (5 bases). The CDR3 covers 15 residues. Germline V lookup: CDR1 GTSNPN, CDR2 SVGIG (reference sequence). V lost 2 bases, J lost 2 bases, and 14 bases lay in between. In nucleotides, the CDR3 is TGTGCCTGGAGTCCGGGAACTGGCTCCACAGATACGCAGTATTTT. Its protein product is CAWSPGTGSTDTQYF.

This sequence joins TRBV21-1 and TRBJ1-6. TRBV21-1 is labeled a pseudogene. The CDR3 sequence is 15 residues long. CDR3 nucleotides: TGTGCCAGCAGCAAAGCCCAGCGTCGCAATTCACCCCTCCACTTT. This translates into CASSKAQRRNSPLHF.

The V call is TRBV19, the J call TRBJ1-2; TRBD1 might be the D (5 bases). The CDR3 is 16 amino acids. V lost 0 bases to trimming and J lost 2 bases, with 13 bases between them. Germline CDR1 is LNHDA and CDR2 is SQIVND (reference sequence). The CDR3: CASSIDLKRQNYGYTF. The CDR3 bases are TGTGCCAGTAGTATAGATCTGAAAAGACAGAACTATGGCTACACCTTC.

The V and J genes are TRBV18 and TRBJ2-1, with D tentatively TRBD1 (5 bases). There are 17 residues in the CDR3. CDR1 KGHSH and CDR2 LQKENI come from the germline V gene. Deletions cut 2 bases from V and 0 bases from J, with 14 bases between. In DNA form, the CDR3 reads TGTGCCAGCTCACCAATAGAACAGGTTAGCTCCTACAATGAGCAGTTCTTC. This sequence encodes CASSPIEQVSSYNEQFF.

The V and J genes are TRBV6-5 and TRBJ2-1; TRBD2 agrees at 9 bases. The ends lost 7 bases at V and 10 bases at J; junction bases unmatched: 11. Germline V gene data show CDR1 as MNHEY and CDR2 as SVGAGI. The CDR3 is 14 amino acids. In DNA form, the CDR3 reads TGTGCCAGCAAGGGAGCCGGGGCGGGAGGGGAGCAGTTCTTC. Translated, it gives CASKGAGAGGEQFF.

The rearrangement uses TRBV18 and TRBJ1-3, with D possibly matching TRBD1 (6 bases). The germline V gene has CDR1 KGHSH and CDR2 LQKENI. The CDR3 covers 14 residues. Trimming stripped 4 bases from V and 6 bases from J, with 13 bases between. CDR3: CASSLRTEQNTIYF. CDR3 in DNA: TGTGCCAGCTCACTACGGACAGAACAAAACACCATATATTTT. Looking up the rest from reference TRBV18 and TRBJ1-3 gives the full variable domain: NAGVMQNPRHLVRRRGQEARLRCSPMKGHSHVYWYRQLPEEGLKFMVYLQKENIIDESGMPKERFSAEFPKEGPSILRIQQVVRGDSAAYFCASSLRTEQNTIYFGEGSWLTVV.

The chain joins TRBV4-3 to TRBJ1-4; D is unclear. The CDR3 is 12 residues long. Trimming pared 4 bases from V and 8 bases from J, leaving 8 bases between. Germline CDR1 and CDR2: LGHNA and YSLEER. The chain's CDR3 is CASSRPREKLFF. CDR3 nucleotides: TGCGCCAGCAGCCGGCCCAGGGAAAAACTGTTTTTT.

The V gene is TRBV6-1, the J gene TRBJ2-7; no reliable D call. The CDR3 is made up of 15 amino acids. V lost 2 bases and J lost 0, with 11 bases in between. In germline, CDR1 is MNHNS, CDR2 SASEGT. Here the CDR3 reads CASSEPRLSSYEQYF. The CDR3 DNA reads TGTGCCAGCAGTGAACCCCGACTGAGCTCCTACGAGCAGTACTTC.

V is TRBV19 and J is TRBJ2-1; the D gene is possibly TRBD2 (5 bases). V lost 3 bases, J lost 3 bases, and 12 bases lay in between. The CDR3 runs 15 residues. The germline V gene has CDR1 LNHDA and CDR2 SQIVND (reference sequence). The CDR3 coding sequence is TGTGCCAGTAGTATGCCGGGATGGTACTACAATGAGCAGTTCTTC. Residues: CASSMPGWYYNEQFF.

The table lists this clone with a count of one. At one boundary the junction diverges from the germline segment, which might be a read error. The V call is TRBV2, the J call TRBJ1-2, with D possibly TRBD1 on 5 matching bases. Germline-derived CDR1 and CDR2 are SNHLY and FYNNEI. The CDR3 totals 14 residues. CDR3 in DNA: TGTGCCAGCAGTGAAGGGCGGGGCAGATGGGCCCTTCGCTTC. Translated: CASSEGRGRWALRF.

The chain recombines TRBV15 with TRBJ2-5; the D gene is possibly TRBD1 (5 bases). Trimming shortened V by 8 bases and J by 6 bases, and 13 bases separated the two germline ends. This CDR3 is 12 amino acids long. From germline, CDR1 is LNHNV and CDR2 YYDKDF (reference sequence). The CDR3 here is CATGAESKTQYF. CDR3 bases: TGTGCCACCGGGGCGGAATCGAAGACCCAGTACTTC. The full variable domain, with the rest looked up from reference TRBV15 and TRBJ2-5, is DAMVIQNPRYQVTQFGKPVTLSCSQTLNHNVMYWYQQKSSQAPKLLFHYYDKDFNNEADTPDNFQSRRPNTSFCFLDIRSPGLGDTAMYLCATGAESKTQYFGPGTRLLVL.

This clone has a count of ten or more. This sequence joins TRBV11-2 and TRBJ2-7; TRBD1 agrees at 7 bases. The CDR3 has 13 amino acids. Looked up from germline, CDR1 is SGHAT and CDR2 is FQNNGV. V dropped 6 bases and J dropped 6; count of bases not matched to a gene: 8. The CDR3 DNA reads as TGTGCCAGCAGTCTCGACAGGGTGGGCGAGCAGTACTTC. Residues: CASSLDRVGEQYF.

The chain links TRBV3-1 (or the pseudogene TRBV3-2) to TRBJ1-3, with 7 nucleotides matching TRBD1. Germline V CDR1 and CDR2: LGHDT, YNNKEL (reference sequence). This CDR3 region has 12 residues. The V and J ends lost 1 base and 9 bases, in that order; junction bases with no gene match: 0. CDR3 bases: TGTGCCAGCAGCCAAGGACAGGGCACCATATATTTT. Translation gives CASSQGQGTIYF.

This CDR3 is CASSNYEKLFF. The CDR3 DNA reads as TGTGCCAGCAGTAACTATGAAAAACTGTTTTTT. V gene TRBV12-3 or TRBV12-4 combines with J gene TRBJ1-4; D gene uncertain. The CDR3 is 11 amino acids. Between the trimmed V and J ends, which lost 5 bases and 6 bases, there was a span of 4 bases.

The chain employs TRBV4-1 and TRBJ1-5, with 7 bases aligning to TRBD1. J was trimmed by 0 bases and V by 1 base; bases with no gene match: 9. CDR3 length equals 18 residues. Germline CDR1 and CDR2: MGHRA and YSYEKL. The CDR3 region is CASSQVTGVMNSNQPQHF. CDR3 nucleotide sequence: TGCGCCAGCAGCCAAGTTACAGGGGTAATGAATAGCAATCAGCCCCAGCATTTT.

This clone has a single count. The rearrangement joins TRBV6-1 to TRBJ1-5; D is undetermined. Trimming pared 3 bases from V and 3 bases from J, leaving 12 bases between. Germline loops: CDR1 MNHNS, CDR2 SASEGT. The CDR3 contains 15 residues. The CDR3 nucleotides read TGTGCCAGCAGTGAGAGGGCCCCGATCAATCAGCCCCAGCATTTT. This codes for CASSERAPINQPQHF.

This sequence joins TRBV5-6 and TRBJ1-2; 9 bases fit TRBD1. Germline CDR1 SGHDT, CDR2 YYEEEE. CDR3 size: 13 residues. V lost 2 bases, J lost 6 bases, and 2 bases stayed unmatched. The CDR3 DNA sequence: TGTGCCAGCAGCTTCCGGACAGGGGATGGCTACACCTTC. Its protein product is CASSFRTGDGYTF.

The chain has TRBV12-5 and TRBJ2-3, with a possible D match to TRBD1 (6 bases). The V end was cut by 6 bases, the J end by 2 bases, with 9 bases between. CDR1 is LGHNT, CDR2 FRNRAP, per germline. The CDR3 is 13 amino acids. The CDR3 DNA reads as TGTGCTAGTGGCGGACAGAACACAGATACGCAGTATTTT. This translates into CASGGQNTDTQYF. Based on the CDR3 plus reference TRBV12-5 and TRBJ2-3, the full variable domain is DARVTQTPRHKVTEMGQEVTMRCQPILGHNTVFWYRQTMMQGLELLAYFRNRAPLDDSGMPKDRFSAEMPDATLATLKIQPSEPRDSAVYFCASGGQNTDTQYFGPGTRLTVL.

J is TRBJ2-3 and V is TRBV7-2, with D tentatively TRBD2 (7 bases). The CDR3 spans 15 residues. The V end was cut by 1 base, the J end by 2 bases, with 10 bases between. Germline lookup yields CDR1 SGHTA and CDR2 FQGNSA. CDR3: CASSLVGGVTDTQYF. The CDR3 DNA follows: TGTGCCAGCAGCTTAGTAGGGGGGGTCACAGATACGCAGTATTTT. Full variable domain (missing parts from reference TRBV7-2 and TRBJ2-3): GAGVSQSPSNKVTEKGKDVELRCDPISGHTALYWYRQSLGQGLEFLIYFQGNSAPDKSGLPSDRFSAERTGGSVSTLTIQRTQQEDSAVYLCASSLVGGVTDTQYFGPGTRLTVL.

The rearrangement uses TRBV19 and TRBJ2-7, with D maybe TRBD2 (6 bases). Germline V lookup: CDR1 LNHDA, CDR2 SQIVND (reference sequence). The CDR3 has 13 residues. Trimming took 6 bases from V and 6 from J, leaving 15 bases between them. CDR3 nucleotides: TGTGCCAGTAGAAACGGGAGAGGCTCCGAGCAGTACTTC. Its protein product is CASRNGRGSEQYF. Drawing the rest from reference TRBV19 and TRBJ2-7, the complete variable domain is DGGITQSPKYLFRKEGQNVTLSCEQNLNHDAMYWYRQDPGQGLRLIYYSQIVNDFQKGDIAEGYSVSREKKESFPLTVTSAQKNPTAFYLCASRNGRGSEQYFGPGTRLTVT.

The rearrangement links TRBV29-1 to TRBJ1-2; 7 bases map to TRBD1. With V trimmed by 1 base and J by 4 bases, 3 bases remained unmatched. The germline V gene encodes CDR1 SQVTM and CDR2 ANQGSEA. The CDR3 totals 13 residues. CDR3 amino acids: CSVEVQGGYGYTF. CDR3 sequence (DNA): TGCAGCGTTGAAGTTCAGGGGGGCTATGGCTACACCTTC.

This clone turned up a few times. The CDR3 sequence: CASSLVLGSKEYDEQYF. In nucleotides, the CDR3 is TGTGCCAGCAGCTTAGTTCTCGGGTCTAAGGAGTACGACGAGCAGTACTTC. The rearrangement links TRBV7-9 to TRBJ2-7; D not resolved. Germline V gene lookup returns CDR1 SEHNR and CDR2 FQNEAQ (reference sequence). V was cut by 1 base and J by 5 bases, with 21 bases left in between. The CDR3 contains 17 residues.

The CDR3 DNA follows: TGTGCCAGCAGCCAAGTTCTGGCGGGAGGACAGAATGAGCAGTTCTTC. Translating it yields CASSQVLAGGQNEQFF. The J gene is TRBJ2-1, the V gene TRBV4-2, with 8 bases aligning to TRBD2. This CDR3 is built from 16 residues. Germline CDR1 reads LGHNA; CDR2 reads YNFKEQ. The V and J ends lost 1 base and 7 bases, in that order; junction bases with no gene match: 9.

A single count supports this clone. The chain joins TRBV12-5 to TRBJ1-1; D gene uncertain. There are 14 residues in the CDR3. Trimming pared 5 bases from V and 0 bases from J, leaving 10 bases between. Germline V lookup: CDR1 LGHNT, CDR2 FRNRAP. The CDR3 DNA sequence: TGTGCTAGTGGTCCCGCGGTTATGAACACTGAAGCTTTCTTT. Translated, it gives CASGPAVMNTEAFF. The full variable domain, rest sourced from reference TRBV12-5 and TRBJ1-1, is DARVTQTPRHKVTEMGQEVTMRCQPILGHNTVFWYRQTMMQGLELLAYFRNRAPLDDSGMPKDRFSAEMPDATLATLKIQPSEPRDSAVYFCASGPAVMNTEAFFGQGTRLTVV.

CDR3 protein: CASQQGYEQYF. The CDR3 nucleotides are TGCGCCAGTCAACAGGGATACGAGCAGTACTTC. The genes are TRBV10-2 and TRBJ2-7, with D maybe TRBD1 (6 bases). Trimming pared 9 bases from V and 4 bases from J, leaving 10 bases between. This CDR3 spans 11 amino acids. CDR1 and CDR2 from the germline V gene are WSHSY and SAAADI.

The genes are TRBV6-1 and TRBJ1-4; TRBD1 is a possible D gene (5 bases). The germline V gene encodes CDR1 MNHNS and CDR2 SASEGT. The CDR3 loop spans 13 amino acids. The V gene lost 2 bases and the J gene lost 10 bases, with 11 bases spanning the gap. Here the CDR3 DNA reads TGTGCCAGCAGTGAATGGGTGGGGGGAAAACTGTTTTTT. Translation: CASSEWVGGKLFF.